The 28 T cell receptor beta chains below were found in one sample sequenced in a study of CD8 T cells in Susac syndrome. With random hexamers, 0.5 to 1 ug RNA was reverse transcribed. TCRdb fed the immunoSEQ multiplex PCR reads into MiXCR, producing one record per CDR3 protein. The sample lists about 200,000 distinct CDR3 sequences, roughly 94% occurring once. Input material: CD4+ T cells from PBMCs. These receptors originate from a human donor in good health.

The CDR3 protein is CAWSVDSNQPQHF. The CDR3, as DNA: TGTGCCTGGAGTGTAGACAGTAATCAGCCCCAGCATTTT. The chain is built from TRBV30 and TRBJ1-5, with a weak D call TRBD1 (5 bases). CDR1 is GTSNPN and CDR2 is SVGIG in the germline V gene (reference sequence). V shed 0 bases and J shed 4 bases, with 7 bases lying between them. This CDR3 is built from 13 residues.

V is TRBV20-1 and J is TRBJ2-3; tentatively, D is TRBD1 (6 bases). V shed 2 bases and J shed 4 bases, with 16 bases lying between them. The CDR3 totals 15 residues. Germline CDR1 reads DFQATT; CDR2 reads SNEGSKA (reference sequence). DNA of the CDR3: TGCAGTGCTAGAAGGGACATGTTAGAGTCAGATACGCAGTATTTT. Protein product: CSARRDMLESDTQYF.

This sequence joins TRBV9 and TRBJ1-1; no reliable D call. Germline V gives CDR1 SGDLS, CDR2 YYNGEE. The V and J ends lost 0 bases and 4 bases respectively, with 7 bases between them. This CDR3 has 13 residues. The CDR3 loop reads CASSVGILTEAFF. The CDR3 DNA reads TGTGCCAGCAGCGTAGGGATCCTCACTGAAGCTTTCTTT.

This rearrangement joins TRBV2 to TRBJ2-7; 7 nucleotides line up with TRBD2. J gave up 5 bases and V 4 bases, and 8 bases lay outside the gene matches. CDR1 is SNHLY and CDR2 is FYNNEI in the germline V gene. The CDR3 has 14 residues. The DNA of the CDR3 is TGTGCCAGCAGTGTCCTAGCGGCACTCCACGAGCAGTACTTC. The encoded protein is CASSVLAALHEQYF.

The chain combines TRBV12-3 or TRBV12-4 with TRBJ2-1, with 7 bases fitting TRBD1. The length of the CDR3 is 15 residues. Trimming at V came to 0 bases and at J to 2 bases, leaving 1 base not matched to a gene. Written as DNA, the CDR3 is TGTGCCAGCAGTTTAGCACAGGGGACCTACAATGAGCAGTTCTTC. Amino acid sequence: CASSLAQGTYNEQFF.

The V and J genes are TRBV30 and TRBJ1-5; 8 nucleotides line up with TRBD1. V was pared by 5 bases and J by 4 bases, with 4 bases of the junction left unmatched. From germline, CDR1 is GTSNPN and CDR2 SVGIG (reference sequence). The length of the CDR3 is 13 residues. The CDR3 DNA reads TGTGCCTGGGGTGGACAGGGAAATCAGCCCCAGCATTTT. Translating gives CAWGGQGNQPQHF.

The chain's CDR3 is CSYPGPSEETQYF. The DNA of the CDR3 is TGCAGCTACCCGGGACCCAGCGAAGAGACCCAGTACTTC. This chain joins TRBV29-1 and TRBJ2-5; D is tentatively TRBD1 or TRBD2 (5 bases each). Trimming shortened V by 8 bases and J by 3 bases, and 16 bases separated the two germline ends. Germline lookup yields CDR1 SQVTM and CDR2 ANQGSEA. The CDR3 loop spans 13 amino acids.

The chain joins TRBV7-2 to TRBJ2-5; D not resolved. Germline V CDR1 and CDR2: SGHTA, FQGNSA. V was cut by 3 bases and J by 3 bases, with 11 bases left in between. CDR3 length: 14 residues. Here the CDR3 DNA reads TGTGCCAGCAGCTTGATGGGTACCAAAGAGACCCAGTACTTC. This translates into CASSLMGTKETQYF.

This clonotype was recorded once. The CDR3 DNA reads as TGCAGCGTTGAACGGGGAGAGAATGAAGCTTTCTTT. Translation: CSVERGENEAFF. V gene TRBV29-1 combines with J gene TRBJ1-1; D remains ambiguous. Trimming cost V 2 bases and J 7 bases, with 11 bases left between them. This CDR3 spans 12 amino acids. Germline CDR1 SQVTM, CDR2 ANQGSEA.

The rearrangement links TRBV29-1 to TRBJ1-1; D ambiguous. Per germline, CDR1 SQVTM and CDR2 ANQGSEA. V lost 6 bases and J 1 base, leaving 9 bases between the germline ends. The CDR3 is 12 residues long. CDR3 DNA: TGCAGCGTGAAAACTTCGAACACTGAAGCTTTCTTT. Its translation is CSVKTSNTEAFF.

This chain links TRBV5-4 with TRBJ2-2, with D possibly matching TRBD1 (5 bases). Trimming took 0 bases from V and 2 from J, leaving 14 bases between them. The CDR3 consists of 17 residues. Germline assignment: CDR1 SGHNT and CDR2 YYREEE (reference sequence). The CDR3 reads CASSLGWGGRNTGELFF. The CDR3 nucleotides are TGTGCCAGCAGCTTGGGTTGGGGCGGCAGAAACACCGGGGAGCTGTTTTTT.

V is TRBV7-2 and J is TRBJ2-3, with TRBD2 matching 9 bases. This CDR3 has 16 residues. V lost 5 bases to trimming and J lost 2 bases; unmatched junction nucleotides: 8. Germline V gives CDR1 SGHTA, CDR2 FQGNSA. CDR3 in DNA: TGTGCCAGCAGCCCAGGCGCTAGCGGGGTCACAGATACGCAGTATTTT. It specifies CASSPGASGVTDTQYF.

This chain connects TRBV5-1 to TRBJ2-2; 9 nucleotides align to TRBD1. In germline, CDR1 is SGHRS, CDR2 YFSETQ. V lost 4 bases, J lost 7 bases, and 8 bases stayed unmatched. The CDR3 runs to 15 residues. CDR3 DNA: TGCGCCAGCAGCACCGGACAGGGGCGAGTCGGGGAGCTGTTTTTT. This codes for CASSTGQGRVGELFF. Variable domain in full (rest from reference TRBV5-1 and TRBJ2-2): KAGVTQTPRYLIKTRGQQVTLSCSPISGHRSVSWYQQTPGQGLQFLFEYFSETQRNKGNFPGRFSGRQFSNSRSEMNVSTLELGDSALYLCASSTGQGRVGELFFGEGSRLTVL.

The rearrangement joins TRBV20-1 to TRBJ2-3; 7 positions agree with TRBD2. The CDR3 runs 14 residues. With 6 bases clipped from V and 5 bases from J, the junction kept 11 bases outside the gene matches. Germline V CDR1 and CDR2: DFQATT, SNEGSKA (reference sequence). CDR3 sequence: CSAPGLAVRDTQYF. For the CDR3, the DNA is TGCAGTGCCCCCGGCCTAGCGGTTCGAGATACGCAGTATTTT.

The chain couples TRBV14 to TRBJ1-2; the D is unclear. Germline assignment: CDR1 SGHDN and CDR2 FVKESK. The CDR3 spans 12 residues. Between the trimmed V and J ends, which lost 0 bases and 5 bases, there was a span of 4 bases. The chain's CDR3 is CASSQEQYGYTF. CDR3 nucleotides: TGTGCCAGCAGCCAAGAACAATATGGCTACACCTTC.

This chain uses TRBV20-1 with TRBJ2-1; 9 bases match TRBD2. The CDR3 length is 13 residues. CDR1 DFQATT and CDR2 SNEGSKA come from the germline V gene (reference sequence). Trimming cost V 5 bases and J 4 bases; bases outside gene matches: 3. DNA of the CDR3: TGCAGTGCTCATCTAGCGGGGTACAATGAGCAGTTCTTC. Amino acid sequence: CSAHLAGYNEQFF.

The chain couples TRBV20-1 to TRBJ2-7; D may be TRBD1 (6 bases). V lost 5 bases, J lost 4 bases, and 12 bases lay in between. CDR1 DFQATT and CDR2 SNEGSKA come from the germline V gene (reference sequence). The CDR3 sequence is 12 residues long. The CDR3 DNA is TGCAGTGCTGGGACAAGGCCGTACGAGCAGTACTTC. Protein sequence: CSAGTRPYEQYF.

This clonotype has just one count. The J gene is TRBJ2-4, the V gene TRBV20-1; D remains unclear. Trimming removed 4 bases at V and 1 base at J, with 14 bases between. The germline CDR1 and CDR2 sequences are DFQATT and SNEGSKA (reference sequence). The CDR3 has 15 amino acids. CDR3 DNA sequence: TGCAGTGCTAACCCTAGGGTAGGGGCCAAAAACATTCAGTACTTC. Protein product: CSANPRVGAKNIQYF.

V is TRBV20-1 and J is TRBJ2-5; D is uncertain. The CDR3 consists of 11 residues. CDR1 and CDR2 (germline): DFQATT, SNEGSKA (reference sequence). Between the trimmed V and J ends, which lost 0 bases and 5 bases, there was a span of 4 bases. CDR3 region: CSARELETQYF. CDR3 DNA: TGCAGTGCTAGAGAGTTGGAGACCCAGTACTTC.

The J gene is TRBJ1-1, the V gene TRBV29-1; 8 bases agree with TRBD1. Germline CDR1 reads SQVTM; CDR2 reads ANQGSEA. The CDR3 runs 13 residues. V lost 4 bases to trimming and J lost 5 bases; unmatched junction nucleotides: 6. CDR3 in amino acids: CSVGFRQGTEAFF. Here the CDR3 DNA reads TGCAGCGTTGGGTTCCGACAGGGGACTGAAGCTTTCTTT.

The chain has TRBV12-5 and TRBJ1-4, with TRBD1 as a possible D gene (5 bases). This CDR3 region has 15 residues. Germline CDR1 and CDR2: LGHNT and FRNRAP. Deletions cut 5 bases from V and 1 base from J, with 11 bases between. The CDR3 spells CASGAGDGTNEKLFF. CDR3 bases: TGTGCTAGTGGTGCCGGGGACGGAACTAATGAAAAACTGTTTTTT.

CDR3 protein: CASSPRSIYEQYV. The CDR3 DNA sequence: TGTGCCAGCAGTCCCAGGAGCATCTACGAGCAGTACGTC. This rearrangement joins TRBV28 to TRBJ2-7, with D unclear. The V and J ends lost 5 bases and 3 bases respectively, with 11 bases between them. The CDR3 runs to 13 residues. Looked up from germline, CDR1 is MDHEN and CDR2 is SYDVKM.

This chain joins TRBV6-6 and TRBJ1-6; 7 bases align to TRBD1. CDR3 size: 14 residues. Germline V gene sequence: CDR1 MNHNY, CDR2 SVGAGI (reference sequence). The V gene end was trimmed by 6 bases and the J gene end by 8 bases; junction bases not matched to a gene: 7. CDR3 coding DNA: TGTGCCAGCAGCTACAGGGGTTTGGATTCACCCCTCCACTTT. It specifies CASSYRGLDSPLHF.

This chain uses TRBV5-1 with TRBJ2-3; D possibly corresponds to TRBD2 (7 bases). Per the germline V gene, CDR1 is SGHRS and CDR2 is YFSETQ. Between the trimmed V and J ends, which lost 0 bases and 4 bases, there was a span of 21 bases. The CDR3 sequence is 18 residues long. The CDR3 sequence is CASSLEPSWGGPADTQYF. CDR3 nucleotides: TGCGCCAGCAGCTTGGAACCCTCCTGGGGGGGCCCGGCAGATACGCAGTATTTT.

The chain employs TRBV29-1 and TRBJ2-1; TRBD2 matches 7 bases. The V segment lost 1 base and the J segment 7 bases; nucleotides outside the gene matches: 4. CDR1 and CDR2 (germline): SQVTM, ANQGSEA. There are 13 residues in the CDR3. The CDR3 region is CSVEGTRGNEQFF. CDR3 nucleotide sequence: TGCAGCGTTGAAGGGACTAGGGGAAATGAGCAGTTCTTC.

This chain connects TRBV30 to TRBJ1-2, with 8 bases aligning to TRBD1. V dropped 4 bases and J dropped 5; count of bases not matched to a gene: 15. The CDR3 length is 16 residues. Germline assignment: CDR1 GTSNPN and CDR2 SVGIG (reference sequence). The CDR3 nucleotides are TGTGCCTGGACCGGTCATGGACAGGGAGTTTGGTATGGCTACACCTTC. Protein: CAWTGHGQGVWYGYTF.

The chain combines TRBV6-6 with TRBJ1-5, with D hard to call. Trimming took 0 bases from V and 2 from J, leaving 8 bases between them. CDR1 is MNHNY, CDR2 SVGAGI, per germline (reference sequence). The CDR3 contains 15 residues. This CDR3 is CASSYSMAGNQPQHF. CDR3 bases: TGTGCCAGCAGTTACTCGATGGCAGGCAATCAGCCCCAGCATTTT.

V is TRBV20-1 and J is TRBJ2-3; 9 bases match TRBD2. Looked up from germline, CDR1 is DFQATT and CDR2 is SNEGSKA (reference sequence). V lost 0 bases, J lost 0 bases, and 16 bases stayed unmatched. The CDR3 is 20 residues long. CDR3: CSARDFKLAGGPISTDTQYF. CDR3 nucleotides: TGCAGTGCTAGAGATTTCAAACTCGCGGGGGGGCCGATTAGCACAGATACGCAGTATTTT.